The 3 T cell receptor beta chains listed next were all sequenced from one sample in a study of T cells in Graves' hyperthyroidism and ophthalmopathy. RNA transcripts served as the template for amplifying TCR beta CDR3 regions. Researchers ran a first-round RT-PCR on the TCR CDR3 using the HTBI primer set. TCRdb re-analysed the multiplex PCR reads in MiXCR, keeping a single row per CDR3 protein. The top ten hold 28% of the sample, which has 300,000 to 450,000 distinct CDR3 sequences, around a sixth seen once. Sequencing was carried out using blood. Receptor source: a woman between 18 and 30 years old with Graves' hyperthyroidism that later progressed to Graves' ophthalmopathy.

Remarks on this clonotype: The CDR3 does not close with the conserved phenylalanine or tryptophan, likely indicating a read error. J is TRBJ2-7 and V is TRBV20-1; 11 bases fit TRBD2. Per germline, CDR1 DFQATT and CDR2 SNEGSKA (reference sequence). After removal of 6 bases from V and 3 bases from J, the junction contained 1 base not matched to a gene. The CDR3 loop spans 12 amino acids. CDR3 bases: TGCAGTGCGGGACTAGCGGACTACGAGCAGTACCTC. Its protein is CSAGLADYEQYL.

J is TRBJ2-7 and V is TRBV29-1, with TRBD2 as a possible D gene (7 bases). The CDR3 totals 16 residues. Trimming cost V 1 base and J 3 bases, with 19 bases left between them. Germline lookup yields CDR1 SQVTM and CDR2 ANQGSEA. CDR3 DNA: TGCAGCGTTGAAGTATGGAGGGAGGGGGGGATCTACGAGCAGTACTTC. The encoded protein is CSVEVWREGGIYEQYF.

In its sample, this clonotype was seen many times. CDR3: CASSQSSNTEAFF. The CDR3 coding sequence is TGTGCCAGCAGCCAATCGTCAAACACTGAAGCTTTCTTT. The chain is built from TRBV14 and TRBJ1-1; D unresolved. The CDR3 is 13 residues long. V gave up 2 bases and J gave up 2 bases, with 6 bases separating them. Germline values: CDR1 SGHDN, CDR2 FVKESK.